A selection of T cell receptor beta chains follows, all from one sample in a study of blood T cell repertoires in COVID-19. Some clones are missing from TCRdb's copy, which holds only in-frame ones; the method was immunoSEQ multiplex PCR. The top ten clones hold 10% of a sample with under 200,000 clones, about 87% of them seen once. Sequencing input: peripheral blood. These receptors were obtained from a woman between 70 and 85 years old with COVID-19, enrolled during active disease. Each CDR3 is given with its conserved first and last residue. A D gene is named only where the DNA matches it firmly. A clone size is listed for some rows: how often the clone was seen (once, few, many), or a class if it is expanded.

V	J	D	size	CDR3	DNA
TRBV30	TRBJ2-3	NA	NA	CAWTPAQLAGTDTQYF	TGTGCCTGGACCCCCGCCCAGCTAGCTGGCACAGATACGCAGTATTTT
TRBV12-3/TRBV12-4	TRBJ1-2	NA	few	CASSYRVNLYTF	TGTGCCAGCAGCTACAGGGTTAACCTCTACACCTTC
TRBV6-2/TRBV6-3	TRBJ1-1	TRBD1	NA	CASSYEGALEAFF	TGTGCCAGCAGTTACGAGGGGGCCCTTGAAGCTTTCTTT
TRBV10-2	TRBJ1-4	TRBD1	NA	CASRGTGKSEKLFF	TGCGCCAGCAGGGGGACAGGGAAGAGTGAAAAACTGTTTTTT
TRBV7-3	TRBJ2-5	TRBD2	NA	CASSPLGSGDETQYF	TGTGCCAGCAGCCCTCTTGGTAGCGGGGATGAGACCCAGTACTTC
TRBV7-2	TRBJ2-7	NA	NA	CASSLDGPPFGYEQYF	TGTGCCAGCAGCTTAGATGGGCCTCCGTTTGGCTACGAGCAGTACTTC
TRBV19	TRBJ1-4	TRBD1	NA	CASSMDRATNEKLFF	TGTGCCAGTAGTATGGACAGGGCTACTAATGAAAAACTGTTTTTT
TRBV18	TRBJ2-3	TRBD1	NA	CASSGDREDTQYF	TGTGCCAGCTCAGGGGACAGGGAAGATACGCAGTATTTT
TRBV28	TRBJ2-7	TRBD1	NA	CASSSRPRDRDHEQYF	TGTGCCAGCAGCTCTAGACCCCGGGACAGGGACCACGAGCAGTACTTC
TRBV10-2	TRBJ1-3	NA	NA	CASSEGTTSGNTIYF	TGCGCCAGCAGTGAAGGGACAACCTCTGGAAACACCATATATTTT
TRBV6-5	TRBJ2-1	TRBD1	NA	CASSRQGIYNEQFF	TGTGCCAGCAGCCGACAGGGGATTTACAATGAGCAGTTCTTC
TRBV5-1	TRBJ2-7	TRBD1	NA	CASSPVAGTGSYEQYF	TGCGCCAGCAGCCCAGTTGCAGGGACAGGTTCCTACGAGCAGTACTTC